The rows below give T cell receptor beta chains drawn from one sample of a study of response to subunit inactivated influenza vaccine. TCRdb passed the RT-PCR reads through MiXCR, listing each CDR3 protein once. The table lists 650,000 or so distinct CDR3 sequences, about 15% of them singletons. This specimen was PBMCs from blood, taken around 14 days before vaccination. The source of these receptors is a middle-aged man who received an inactivated influenza vaccine. CDR3s include the opening cysteine and the closing phenylalanine or tryptophan. A D gene is named only where the DNA matches it firmly. Size is stated for part of the rows, as once, few or many counts, or as a class when the clone is expanded.

cdr3_aa: CASFPLKGTVWRYGYTF
v_call: TRBV6-1
cdr3_length: 17
d_call: .
clone_size: .

cdr3_aa: CASSRYGTDTYNEQFF
v_call: TRBV11-3
cdr3_length: 16
d_call: TRBD1
clone_size: .

cdr3_aa: CASSVQGVYEKLFF
v_call: TRBV12-3/TRBV12-4
cdr3_length: 14
d_call: TRBD1
clone_size: .

cdr3_aa: CASSQEAAGAADTQYF
v_call: TRBV4-1
cdr3_length: 16
d_call: TRBD2
clone_size: .

cdr3_aa: CASSQDSRGHEQYF
v_call: TRBV3-1
cdr3_length: 14
d_call: .
clone_size: few

cdr3_aa: CASSLGTSKTYNEQFF
v_call: TRBV7-4
cdr3_length: 16
d_call: TRBD2
clone_size: .

cdr3_aa: CASSLGTAGSCLF
v_call: TRBV11-1
cdr3_length: 13
d_call: .
clone_size: few

cdr3_aa: CASKDRLSGANVLTF
v_call: TRBV28
cdr3_length: 15
d_call: .
clone_size: .

cdr3_aa: CASSENAGSGYEQYF
v_call: TRBV5-1
cdr3_length: 15
d_call: .
clone_size: few

cdr3_aa: CASSTVWDNTYEQYF
v_call: TRBV19
cdr3_length: 15
d_call: .
clone_size: .

cdr3_aa: CASSYGGGGWPDEQYF
v_call: TRBV6-2/TRBV6-3
cdr3_length: 16
d_call: .
clone_size: few

cdr3_aa: CASSQDEGLRETQYF
v_call: TRBV14
cdr3_length: 15
d_call: .
clone_size: few

cdr3_aa: CASSEDRDYGYTF
v_call: TRBV6-1
cdr3_length: 13
d_call: TRBD1
clone_size: few

cdr3_aa: CASSGQGNQPQHF
v_call: TRBV10-2
cdr3_length: 13
d_call: .
clone_size: many

cdr3_aa: CSAQDGRSTDTQYF
v_call: TRBV20-1
cdr3_length: 14
d_call: .
clone_size: .

cdr3_aa: CSARRQLNTEAFF
v_call: TRBV20-1
cdr3_length: 13
d_call: .
clone_size: few

cdr3_aa: CATSDSGLAGGGKQFF
v_call: TRBV24-1
cdr3_length: 16
d_call: TRBD2
clone_size: few

cdr3_aa: CASSQAFETNTEAFF
v_call: TRBV4-2
cdr3_length: 15
d_call: .
clone_size: few

cdr3_aa: CASSPSVSSYEQYF
v_call: TRBV7-8
cdr3_length: 14
d_call: .
clone_size: few

cdr3_aa: CATSDFRQGSYNEQFF
v_call: TRBV24-1
cdr3_length: 16
d_call: TRBD1
clone_size: .

cdr3_aa: CASSQLFANTGELFF
v_call: TRBV9
cdr3_length: 15
d_call: .
clone_size: few

cdr3_aa: CASSLVANVLTF
v_call: TRBV7-2
cdr3_length: 12
d_call: .
clone_size: .

cdr3_aa: CASRSGQTRGDTQYF
v_call: TRBV28
cdr3_length: 15
d_call: .
clone_size: .

cdr3_aa: CSASRAKNIQYF
v_call: TRBV20-1
cdr3_length: 12
d_call: .
clone_size: few

cdr3_aa: CSASGGTRQETQYF
v_call: TRBV20-1
cdr3_length: 14
d_call: TRBD2
clone_size: few

cdr3_aa: CASSFSGYRGRRTEAFF
v_call: TRBV7-2
cdr3_length: 17
d_call: TRBD1
clone_size: .

cdr3_aa: CSVAPGANTEAFF
v_call: TRBV29-1
cdr3_length: 13
d_call: .
clone_size: few

cdr3_aa: CASSDRGGGFEQFF
v_call: TRBV2
cdr3_length: 14
d_call: .
clone_size: few

cdr3_aa: CASSVRGSAREFF
v_call: TRBV4-1
cdr3_length: 13
d_call: .
clone_size: .

cdr3_aa: CSARDSSGVFDGELFF
v_call: TRBV20-1
cdr3_length: 16
d_call: TRBD2
clone_size: .

cdr3_aa: CASTAGELINTGELFF
v_call: TRBV27
cdr3_length: 16
d_call: TRBD2
clone_size: few

cdr3_aa: CAGGGPSGPKQYF
v_call: TRBV6-1
cdr3_length: 13
d_call: TRBD2
clone_size: .

cdr3_aa: CASSLRDIRKKYEQYF
v_call: TRBV11-2
cdr3_length: 16
d_call: .
clone_size: .

cdr3_aa: CASSTRLQQFF
v_call: TRBV12-3/TRBV12-4
cdr3_length: 11
d_call: .
clone_size: .

cdr3_aa: CASSQDTGGNIQYF
v_call: TRBV4-3
cdr3_length: 14
d_call: .
clone_size: .

cdr3_aa: CSAGKGGVDTEAFF
v_call: TRBV20-1
cdr3_length: 14
d_call: .
clone_size: .

cdr3_aa: CASSVGSSGRENEQFF
v_call: TRBV9
cdr3_length: 16
d_call: TRBD2
clone_size: .

cdr3_aa: CSARFSTALHRPRGQETQYF
v_call: TRBV20-1
cdr3_length: 20
d_call: .
clone_size: .

cdr3_aa: CASSQEGILTDTQYF
v_call: TRBV4-2
cdr3_length: 15
d_call: .
clone_size: .

cdr3_aa: CAIMDSRESNYGYTF
v_call: TRBV10-3
cdr3_length: 15
d_call: .
clone_size: .

cdr3_aa: CASSLEGLGDLREQFF
v_call: TRBV5-6
cdr3_length: 16
d_call: TRBD2
clone_size: .

cdr3_aa: CASSFHIGTSGSNEQFF
v_call: TRBV7-3
cdr3_length: 17
d_call: TRBD2
clone_size: few

cdr3_aa: CSASGSRVNTEAFF
v_call: TRBV20-1
cdr3_length: 14
d_call: .
clone_size: few

cdr3_aa: CASSLRGTRQETQYF
v_call: TRBV7-2
cdr3_length: 15
d_call: TRBD2
clone_size: .

cdr3_aa: CASIGTAYGYTF
v_call: TRBV19
cdr3_length: 12
d_call: .
clone_size: few

cdr3_aa: CSAGTGGIGSPLHF
v_call: TRBV29-1
cdr3_length: 14
d_call: TRBD1
clone_size: many

cdr3_aa: CASRPVGGDAGELFF
v_call: TRBV2
cdr3_length: 15
d_call: .
clone_size: few

cdr3_aa: CASSLVPGGQETQYF
v_call: TRBV5-1
cdr3_length: 15
d_call: TRBD1
clone_size: many

cdr3_aa: CASSLAPGQIDSNQPQHF
v_call: TRBV7-6
cdr3_length: 18
d_call: .
clone_size: few

cdr3_aa: CSGYSGTGVETQYF
v_call: TRBV20-1
cdr3_length: 14
d_call: TRBD1
clone_size: few

cdr3_aa: CASSPWGRQSSYNEQFF
v_call: TRBV4-1
cdr3_length: 17
d_call: .
clone_size: .

cdr3_aa: CASSLGPVVAGSGEQYF
v_call: TRBV7-9
cdr3_length: 17
d_call: TRBD2
clone_size: many

cdr3_aa: CASSLMRQKSYNEQFF
v_call: TRBV7-2
cdr3_length: 16
d_call: .
clone_size: .

cdr3_aa: CATTSPGRGELFF
v_call: TRBV24-1
cdr3_length: 13
d_call: .
clone_size: .

cdr3_aa: CASSLLRTGMMDEQFF
v_call: TRBV5-1
cdr3_length: 16
d_call: TRBD1
clone_size: few

cdr3_aa: CASSHDNYEQYF
v_call: TRBV7-9
cdr3_length: 12
d_call: .
clone_size: .

cdr3_aa: CASSELTGAGEPLHF
v_call: TRBV2
cdr3_length: 15
d_call: TRBD1
clone_size: .

cdr3_aa: CASSSSRLGLNYEQYF
v_call: TRBV6-2/TRBV6-3
cdr3_length: 16
d_call: .
clone_size: .

cdr3_aa: CASSLGTSGRTYEQYF
v_call: TRBV5-1
cdr3_length: 16
d_call: TRBD2
clone_size: few